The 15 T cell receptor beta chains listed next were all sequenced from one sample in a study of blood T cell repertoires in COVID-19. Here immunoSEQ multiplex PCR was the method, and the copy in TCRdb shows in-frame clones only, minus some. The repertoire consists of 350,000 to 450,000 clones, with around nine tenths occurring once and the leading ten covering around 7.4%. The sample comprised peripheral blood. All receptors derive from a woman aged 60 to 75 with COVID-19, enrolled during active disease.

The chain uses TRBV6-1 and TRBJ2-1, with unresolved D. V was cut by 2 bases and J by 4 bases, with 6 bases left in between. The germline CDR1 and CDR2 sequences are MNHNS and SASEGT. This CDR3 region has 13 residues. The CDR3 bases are TGTGCCAGCAGTGAAACCCGGTACAATGAGCAGTTCTTC. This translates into CASSETRYNEQFF.

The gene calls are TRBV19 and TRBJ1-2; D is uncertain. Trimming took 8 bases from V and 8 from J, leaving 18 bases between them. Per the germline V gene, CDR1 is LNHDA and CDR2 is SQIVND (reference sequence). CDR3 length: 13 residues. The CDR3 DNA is TGTGCCAGTTCTACTGGGGAGGTTGGAGGCTACACCTTC. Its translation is CASSTGEVGGYTF.

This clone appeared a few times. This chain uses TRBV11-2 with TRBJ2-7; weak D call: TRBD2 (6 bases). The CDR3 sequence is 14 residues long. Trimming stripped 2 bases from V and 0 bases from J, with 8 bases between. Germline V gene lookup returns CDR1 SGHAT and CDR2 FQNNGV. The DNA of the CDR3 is TGTGCCAGCAGCTTATACGGGAGCTCCTACGAGCAGTACTTC. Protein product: CASSLYGSSYEQYF.

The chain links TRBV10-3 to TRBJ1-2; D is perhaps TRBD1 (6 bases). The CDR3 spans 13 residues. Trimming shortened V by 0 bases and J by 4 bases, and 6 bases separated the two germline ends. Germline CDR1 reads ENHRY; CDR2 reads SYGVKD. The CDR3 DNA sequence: TGTGCCATCAGTGAGTCGGACAGCTATGGCTACACCTTC. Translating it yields CAISESDSYGYTF.

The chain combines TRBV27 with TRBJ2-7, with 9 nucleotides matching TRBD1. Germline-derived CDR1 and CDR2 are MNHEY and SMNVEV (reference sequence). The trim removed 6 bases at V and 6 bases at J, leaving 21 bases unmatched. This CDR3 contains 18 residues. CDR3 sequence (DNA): TGTGCCAGCAGCAAAACCTCGGGACAGGGTATTTCATGGCGCGAGCAGTACTTC. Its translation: CASSKTSGQGISWREQYF.

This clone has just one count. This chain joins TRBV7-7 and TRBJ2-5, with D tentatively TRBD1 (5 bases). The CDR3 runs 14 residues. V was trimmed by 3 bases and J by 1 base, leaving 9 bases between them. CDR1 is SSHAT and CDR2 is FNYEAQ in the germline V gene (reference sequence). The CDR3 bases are TGTGCCAGCAGCTTGACAGATTTCCAAGAGACCCAGTACTTC. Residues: CASSLTDFQETQYF.

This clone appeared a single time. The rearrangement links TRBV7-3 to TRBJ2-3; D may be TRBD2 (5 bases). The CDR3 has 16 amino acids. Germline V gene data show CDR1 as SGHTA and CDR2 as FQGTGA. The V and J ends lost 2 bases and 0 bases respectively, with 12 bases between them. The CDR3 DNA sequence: TGTGCCAGCAGCTTAGGTCTGAGGGCTAGCACAGATACGCAGTATTTT. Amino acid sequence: CASSLGLRASTDTQYF.

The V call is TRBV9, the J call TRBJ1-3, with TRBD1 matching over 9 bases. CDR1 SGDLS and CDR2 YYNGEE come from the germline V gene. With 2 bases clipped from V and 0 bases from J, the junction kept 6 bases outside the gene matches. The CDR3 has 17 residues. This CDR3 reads CASSVSGTGYSGNTIYF. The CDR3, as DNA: TGTGCCAGCAGCGTGAGCGGGACAGGGTACTCTGGAAACACCATATATTTT.

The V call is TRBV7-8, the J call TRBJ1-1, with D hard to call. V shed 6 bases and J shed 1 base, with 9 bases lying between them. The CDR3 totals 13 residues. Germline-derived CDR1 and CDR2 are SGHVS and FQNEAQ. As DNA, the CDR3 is TGTGCCAGCAGGACAAGAAAGAACACTGAAGCTTTCTTT. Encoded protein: CASRTRKNTEAFF.

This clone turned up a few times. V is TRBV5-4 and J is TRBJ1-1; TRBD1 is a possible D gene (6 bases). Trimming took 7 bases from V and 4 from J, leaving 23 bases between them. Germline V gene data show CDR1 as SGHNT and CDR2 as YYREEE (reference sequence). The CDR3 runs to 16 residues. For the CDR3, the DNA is TGTGCCAGCCAACCAGGTGGGGGGGCGCCGGTCACTGAAGCTTTCTTT. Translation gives CASQPGGGAPVTEAFF.

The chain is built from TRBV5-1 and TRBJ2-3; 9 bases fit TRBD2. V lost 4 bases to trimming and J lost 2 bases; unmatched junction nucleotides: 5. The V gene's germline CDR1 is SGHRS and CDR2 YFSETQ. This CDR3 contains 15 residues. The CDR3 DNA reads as TGCGCCAGCAGCCCCGGGACTAGCAACACAGATACGCAGTATTTT. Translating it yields CASSPGTSNTDTQYF.

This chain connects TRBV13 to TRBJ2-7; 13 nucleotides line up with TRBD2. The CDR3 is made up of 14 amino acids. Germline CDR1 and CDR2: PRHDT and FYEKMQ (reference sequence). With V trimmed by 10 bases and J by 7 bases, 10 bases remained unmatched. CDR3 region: CATKLAGGPKEQYF. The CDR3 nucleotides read TGTGCCACCAAACTAGCGGGGGGGCCGAAGGAGCAGTACTTC.

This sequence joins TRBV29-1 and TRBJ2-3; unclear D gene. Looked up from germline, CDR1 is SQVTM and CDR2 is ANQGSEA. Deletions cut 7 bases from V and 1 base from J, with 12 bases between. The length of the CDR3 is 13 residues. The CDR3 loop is CSGASRGTDTQYF. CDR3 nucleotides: TGCAGCGGTGCTTCCCGGGGCACAGATACGCAGTATTTT.

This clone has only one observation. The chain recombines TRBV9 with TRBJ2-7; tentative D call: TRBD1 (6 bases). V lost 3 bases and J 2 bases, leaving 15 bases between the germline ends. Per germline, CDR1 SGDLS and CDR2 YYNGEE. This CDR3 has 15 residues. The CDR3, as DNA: TGTGCCAGCAGCGCCGGGTTGGGGGCAACCTACGAGCAGTACTTC. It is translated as CASSAGLGATYEQYF.

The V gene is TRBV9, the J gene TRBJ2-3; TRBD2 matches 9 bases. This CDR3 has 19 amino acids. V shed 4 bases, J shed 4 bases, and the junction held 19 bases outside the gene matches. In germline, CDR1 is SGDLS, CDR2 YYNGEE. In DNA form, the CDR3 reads TGTGCCAGCAGCTCATACCCGGGGAGCGGGGGGAGTGTCCCAGATACGCAGTATTTT. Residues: CASSSYPGSGGSVPDTQYF. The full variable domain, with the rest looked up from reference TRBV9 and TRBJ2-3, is DSGVTQTPKHLITATGQRVTLRCSPRSGDLSVYWYQQSLDQGLQFLIQYYNGEERAKGNILERFSAQQFPDLHSELNLSSLELGDSALYFCASSSYPGSGGSVPDTQYFGPGTRLTVL.